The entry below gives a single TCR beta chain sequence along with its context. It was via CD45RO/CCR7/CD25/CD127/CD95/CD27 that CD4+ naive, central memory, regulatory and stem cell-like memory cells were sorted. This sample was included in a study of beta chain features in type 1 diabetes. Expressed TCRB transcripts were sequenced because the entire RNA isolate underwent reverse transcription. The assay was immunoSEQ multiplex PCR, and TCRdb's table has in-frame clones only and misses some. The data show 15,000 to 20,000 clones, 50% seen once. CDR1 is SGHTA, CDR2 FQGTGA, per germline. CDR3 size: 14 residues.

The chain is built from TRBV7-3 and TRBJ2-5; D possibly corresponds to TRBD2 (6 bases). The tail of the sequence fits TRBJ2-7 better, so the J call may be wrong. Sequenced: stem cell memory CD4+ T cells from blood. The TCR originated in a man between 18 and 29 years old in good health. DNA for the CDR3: TGTGCCAGCAGCCCTGGAGGGAGCTCCTACGAGCAGTACTTC. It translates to CASSPGGSSYEQYF.